Following are 4 T cell receptor beta chains from one sample sequenced in a study of blood T cell repertoires in COVID-19 (dated by TCRdb to 2020 to 2022). Libraries were made using the immunoSEQ multiplex PCR assay. TCRdb provides this immuneACCESS table in a form limited to in-frame rearrangements. Some clones are lacking; in checked studies, under half of them reflect an unresolved V gene, and why the rest are absent is not known. The sample records some 150,000 clones, about nine tenths of which are singletons. The leading ten clones occupy approximately 2.4% of the sample. Input material: peripheral blood. All receptors come from a woman aged 65 to 85 with acute or convalescent COVID-19.

The chain uses TRBV9 and TRBJ1-2, with D possibly being TRBD1 (6 bases). The V end lost 3 bases, the J end lost 0 bases, and 15 bases lay between the germline ends. CDR1 is SGDLS, CDR2 YYNGEE, per germline. This CDR3 spans 16 amino acids. The CDR3, as DNA: TGTGCCAGCAGCGCAGGTAGGACAGTAGCTAACTATGGCTACACCTTC. It codes for CASSAGRTVANYGYTF.

V usage is TRBV6-5 and J usage is TRBJ2-5; 7 nucleotides match TRBD1. The germline CDR1 and CDR2 sequences are MNHEY and SVGAGI. This CDR3 contains 14 residues. V lost 6 bases and J lost 1; bases outside the gene matches: 5. Written as DNA, the CDR3 is TGTGCCAGCAGGACCGGGGACAGCCAAGAGACCCAGTACTTC. It yields the protein CASRTGDSQETQYF.

The chain combines TRBV4-1 with TRBJ1-3, with D unresolved. Trimming shortened V by 1 base and J by 1 base, and 5 bases separated the two germline ends. The CDR3 is 14 amino acids. Per the germline V gene, CDR1 is MGHRA and CDR2 is YSYEKL. CDR3: CASSQAGSGNTIYF. The CDR3 DNA follows: TGCGCCAGCAGCCAAGCGGGGTCTGGAAACACCATATATTTT.

The V and J genes are TRBV6-5 and TRBJ2-5; TRBD1 is a possible D gene (5 bases). The V and J ends lost 2 bases and 7 bases respectively, with 14 bases between them. The CDR3 covers 14 residues. CDR1 MNHEY and CDR2 SVGAGI come from the germline V gene. The CDR3 region has the DNA TGTGCCAGCAGTTACGGTCCACCTCAGGGGACCCAGTACTTC. Translating it yields CASSYGPPQGTQYF.